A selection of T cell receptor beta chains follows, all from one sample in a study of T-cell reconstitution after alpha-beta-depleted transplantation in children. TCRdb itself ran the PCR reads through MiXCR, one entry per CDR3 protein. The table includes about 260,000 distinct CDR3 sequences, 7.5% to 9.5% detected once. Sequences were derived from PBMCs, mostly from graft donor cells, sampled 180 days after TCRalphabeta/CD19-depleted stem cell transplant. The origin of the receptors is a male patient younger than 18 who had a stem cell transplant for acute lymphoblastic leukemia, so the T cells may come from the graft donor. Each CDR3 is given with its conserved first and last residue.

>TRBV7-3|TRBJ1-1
CASSLKGGGTEAFF
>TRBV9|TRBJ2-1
CASSARTPAKNEQFF
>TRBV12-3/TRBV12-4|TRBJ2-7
CASSLAGVKSRISYEQYF
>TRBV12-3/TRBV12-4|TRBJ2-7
CASQREESYEQYF
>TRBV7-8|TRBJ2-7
CASSKRDSPSAVQYF
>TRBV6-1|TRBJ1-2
CASSRGRGRYGYTF
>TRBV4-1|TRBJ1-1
CASSLRDISEAFF
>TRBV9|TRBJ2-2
CASSVVGGLARTGELFF
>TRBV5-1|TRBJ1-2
CASSSGQPNYGYTF
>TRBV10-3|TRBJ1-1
CAISESLEANTEAFF
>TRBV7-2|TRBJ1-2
CASSIGGFAYGYTF
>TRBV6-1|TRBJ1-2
CASSGGQVYGYTF
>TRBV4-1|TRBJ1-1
CASSQEGGRPNTEAFF
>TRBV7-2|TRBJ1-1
CASSLEGMNTEAFF
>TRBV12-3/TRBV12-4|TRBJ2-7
CASCFRRGLAVTSYEQYF
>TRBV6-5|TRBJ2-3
CASRYAGVGTDTQYF
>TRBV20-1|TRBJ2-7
CSAPRTSPYEQYF
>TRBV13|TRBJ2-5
CASRLGGTETQYF
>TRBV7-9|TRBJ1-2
CASSLTADGYTF
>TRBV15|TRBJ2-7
CATSPPAGQGVSSYEQYF
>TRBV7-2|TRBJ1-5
CASSLIGDQPQHF
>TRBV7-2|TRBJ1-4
CASSLFGQKILFF
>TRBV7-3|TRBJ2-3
CASSAGQASTDTQYF
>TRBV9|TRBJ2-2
CASTLSANTGELFF
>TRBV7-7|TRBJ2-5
CASSLRASGGHAQETQYF
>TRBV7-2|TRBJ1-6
CASSLHLRDVLSSLHF
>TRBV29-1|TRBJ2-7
CSVILLTTGWYEQYF
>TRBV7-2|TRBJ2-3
CASSLFDRQYF
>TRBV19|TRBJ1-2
CASSETGDGYGYTF
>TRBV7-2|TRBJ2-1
CASSVGPPFYEQFF
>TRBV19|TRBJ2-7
CASSFQLGGTYEQYF
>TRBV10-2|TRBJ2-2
CASSETRQGARSNTGELFF
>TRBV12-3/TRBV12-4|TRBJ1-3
CASSLSDGASGNTIYF
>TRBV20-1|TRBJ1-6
CSADTGGTYNSPLHF
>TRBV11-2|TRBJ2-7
CASSLGRGTGDLEQYF
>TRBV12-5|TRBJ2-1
CASGLVLGRDSYNEQFF
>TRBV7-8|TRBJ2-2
CASSPGLPIPSNTGELFF
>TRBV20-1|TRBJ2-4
CSASDASLAKNIQYF
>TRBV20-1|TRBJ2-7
CSARIAGSGYEQYF
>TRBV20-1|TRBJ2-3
CSAPTSGITDTQYF
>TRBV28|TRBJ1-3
CASSLSRVGNTIYF
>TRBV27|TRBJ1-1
CASSPRTGGMNTEAFF
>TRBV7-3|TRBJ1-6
CASSLRRTGDSPLHF
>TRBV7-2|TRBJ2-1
CASSSRTAADGPFYNEQFF
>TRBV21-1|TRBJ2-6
CASSKRCRGQIPGANVLTF
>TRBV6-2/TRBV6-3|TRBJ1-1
CASTRRGSNTEAFF
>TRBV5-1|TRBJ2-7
CASSSVQGAHSYEQYF
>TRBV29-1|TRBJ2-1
CSVAKTPMKQFF
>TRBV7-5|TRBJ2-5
CISVPEAFPGIGMENRGDGETQYF
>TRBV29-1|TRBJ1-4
CSVQGTGANEKLFF
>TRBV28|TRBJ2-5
CASSPSGQRMGETQYF
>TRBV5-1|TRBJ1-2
CASSLAYNYGYTF
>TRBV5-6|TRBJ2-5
CASSRSLRETQYF